These T cell receptor beta chains were read from a single sample in a study of blood T cell repertoires in COVID-19. Some clones are missing from TCRdb's copy, which holds only in-frame ones; the method was immunoSEQ multiplex PCR. The repertoire holds some 150,000 clones, with roughly 79% as singletons. Sequenced sample: peripheral blood. These receptors were collected from a human donor with acute or convalescent COVID-19. The donor label of this sample is uncertain. CDR3s include the opening cysteine and the closing phenylalanine or tryptophan. D genes are given only for firm matches. The size entry is marked missing in some rows and otherwise reads once, few, many or a size class.

J gene: TRBJ1-1
clone size: once
V gene: TRBV7-9
D gene: -
CDR3 DNA: TGTGCCAGCAGCTTTTTGTCAGGGAAGGGAACTGAAGCTTTCTTT
CDR3 protein: CASSFLSGKGTEAFF

J gene: TRBJ1-6
clone size: few
V gene: TRBV5-7
D gene: -
CDR3 DNA: TGTGCCAGCAGCCTCGATCCTGTCAGCTCCTATAATTCACCCCTCCACTTT
CDR3 protein: CASSLDPVSSYNSPLHF

J gene: TRBJ1-1
clone size: few
V gene: TRBV27
D gene: -
CDR3 DNA: TGTGCCAGCCGGACGGGAGGTACTGAAGCTTTCTTT
CDR3 protein: CASRTGGTEAFF

J gene: TRBJ2-3
clone size: -
V gene: TRBV6-5
D gene: -
CDR3 DNA: TGTGCCAGCAGTTACGGGTCGGGGGGCGGCACAGATACGCAGTATTTT
CDR3 protein: CASSYGSGGGTDTQYF

J gene: TRBJ1-2
clone size: -
V gene: TRBV3-1/TRBV3-2
D gene: -
CDR3 DNA: TGTGCCAGCGGAGGCGAGGCCCGAGGGGGCTACACCTTC
CDR3 protein: CASGGEARGGYTF

J gene: TRBJ1-2
clone size: -
V gene: TRBV6-5
D gene: -
CDR3 DNA: TGTGCCAGCACCTTGACAGGTACTAACTATGGCTACACCTTC
CDR3 protein: CASTLTGTNYGYTF

J gene: TRBJ2-5
clone size: -
V gene: TRBV11-2
D gene: -
CDR3 DNA: TGTGCCAGCAGCTTAGGGCTGTGGGAGACCCAGTACTTC
CDR3 protein: CASSLGLWETQYF

J gene: TRBJ1-1
clone size: -
V gene: TRBV6-1
D gene: -
CDR3 DNA: TGTGCCAGCAGTGAATCGGCGTTAGCTCTTGAAGCTTTCTTT
CDR3 protein: CASSESALALEAFF

J gene: TRBJ2-2
clone size: few
V gene: TRBV7-2
D gene: -
CDR3 DNA: TGTGCCAGCAGCCTCGGGACTGCAACCGGGGAGCTGTTTTTT
CDR3 protein: CASSLGTATGELFF

J gene: TRBJ2-4
clone size: -
V gene: TRBV5-4
D gene: -
CDR3 DNA: TGTGCCAGCAGCCCGAACGGTTTAGCCAAAAACATTCAGTACTTC
CDR3 protein: CASSPNGLAKNIQYF

J gene: TRBJ2-7
clone size: once
V gene: TRBV10-3
D gene: -
CDR3 DNA: TGTGCCATCAGTGAGTGGGCCATCTCCTACGAGCAGTACTTC
CDR3 protein: CAISEWAISYEQYF

J gene: TRBJ2-6
clone size: -
V gene: TRBV7-3
D gene: -
CDR3 DNA: TGTGCCAGCAGCACCTCCGGGGGATCTGGGGCCAACGTCCTGACTTTC
CDR3 protein: CASSTSGGSGANVLTF

J gene: TRBJ1-3
clone size: many
V gene: TRBV15
D gene: -
CDR3 DNA: TGTGCCACCAGCGGAGGGTCAGGGGGAAACACCATATATTTT
CDR3 protein: CATSGGSGGNTIYF

J gene: TRBJ1-1
clone size: -
V gene: TRBV5-1
D gene: TRBD1
CDR3 DNA: TGCGCCAGCAGCCGGGGGGACAGGGCTGGGAACACTGAAGCTTTCTTT
CDR3 protein: CASSRGDRAGNTEAFF

J gene: TRBJ1-1
clone size: -
V gene: TRBV12-5
D gene: -
CDR3 DNA: TGTGCTAGTGGTCTGCGGGAGAACACTGAAGCTTTCTTT
CDR3 protein: CASGLRENTEAFF

J gene: TRBJ1-1
clone size: -
V gene: TRBV5-1
D gene: TRBD1
CDR3 DNA: TGCGCCAGCAGCTGGGGGGACAGCCTCATGAACACTGAAGCTTTCTTT
CDR3 protein: CASSWGDSLMNTEAFF

J gene: TRBJ1-4
clone size: few
V gene: TRBV5-4
D gene: -
CDR3 DNA: TGTGCCAGCGGGGCCGAGCCCAGGGGAACTAATGAAAAACTGTTTTTT
CDR3 protein: CASGAEPRGTNEKLFF

J gene: TRBJ2-3
clone size: -
V gene: TRBV30
D gene: -
CDR3 DNA: TGTGCCTGGAGTCCCGGGTATACGCAGTATTTT
CDR3 protein: CAWSPGYTQYF

J gene: TRBJ1-1
clone size: -
V gene: TRBV10-1
D gene: -
CDR3 DNA: TGCGCCAGCACCCTTGGCCAGGGAACTGAAGCTTTCTTT
CDR3 protein: CASTLGQGTEAFF

J gene: TRBJ1-1
clone size: once
V gene: TRBV7-2
D gene: -
CDR3 DNA: TGTGCCAGCAGCTTCATCGAGAGGAACACTGAAGCTTTCTTT
CDR3 protein: CASSFIERNTEAFF

J gene: TRBJ2-7
clone size: once
V gene: TRBV13
D gene: TRBD1
CDR3 DNA: TGTGCCAGCAGCTTTTTCACAGGGGCCCAATCCTACGAGCAGTACTTC
CDR3 protein: CASSFFTGAQSYEQYF

J gene: TRBJ1-3
clone size: once
V gene: TRBV7-8
D gene: -
CDR3 DNA: TGTGCCAGCAGCTTAGGAGGTGGACTGATCTCTGGAAACACCATATATTTT
CDR3 protein: CASSLGGGLISGNTIYF

J gene: TRBJ2-5
clone size: -
V gene: TRBV6-5
D gene: -
CDR3 DNA: TGTGCCAGCAGTTACGCGTCAGGGGCCGTGACCCAGTACTTC
CDR3 protein: CASSYASGAVTQYF

J gene: TRBJ2-2
clone size: once
V gene: TRBV5-4
D gene: TRBD2
CDR3 DNA: TGTGCCAGCAGCGAAAGACTAGCGGGGACCACCGGGGAGCTGTTTTTT
CDR3 protein: CASSERLAGTTGELFF

J gene: TRBJ2-1
clone size: -
V gene: TRBV29-1
D gene: TRBD2
CDR3 DNA: TGCAGCGTAGCTTGGGAGGGGAGGTACAATGAGCAGTTCTTC
CDR3 protein: CSVAWEGRYNEQFF